The rows below give T cell receptor beta chains drawn from one sample of a study of T-cell reconstitution after alpha-beta-depleted transplantation in children. Using its own MiXCR run on the PCR reads, TCRdb lists one record per CDR3 protein. The sample includes about 980,000 distinct CDR3 sequences, less than 30% seen only once; the top ten take 28%. Specimen: PBMCs, mostly from graft donor cells, collected 360 days after TCRalphabeta/CD19-depleted stem cell transplant. The source of these receptors is a boy younger than two who had a stem cell transplant for SCID, so the T cells may come from the graft donor. The CDR3 runs from the conserved cysteine through the conserved F or W. Only some rows state a clone size, as once, few, many or a class for expanded clones.

cdr3_aa: CASSPWGRSTDTQYF
v_call: TRBV28
j_call: TRBJ2-3
clone_size: few

cdr3_aa: CASSSPGAGAGYNEQFF
v_call: TRBV12-3/TRBV12-4
j_call: TRBJ2-1
clone_size: NA

cdr3_aa: CASSWGQGSSPLHF
v_call: TRBV12-3/TRBV12-4
j_call: TRBJ1-6
clone_size: many

cdr3_aa: CASSTPGTGFKLFF
v_call: TRBV25-1
j_call: TRBJ1-4
clone_size: few

cdr3_aa: CASSTKGVQETQYF
v_call: TRBV5-1
j_call: TRBJ2-5
clone_size: NA

cdr3_aa: CAISGTGFGYTF
v_call: TRBV10-3
j_call: TRBJ1-2
clone_size: NA

cdr3_aa: CSARSTGDLYNSPLHF
v_call: TRBV20-1
j_call: TRBJ1-6
clone_size: NA

cdr3_aa: CASSSTGEGDEQYF
v_call: TRBV7-9
j_call: TRBJ2-7
clone_size: few

cdr3_aa: CASSLAQGGWETQYF
v_call: TRBV5-1
j_call: TRBJ2-5
clone_size: NA

cdr3_aa: CASSLFEGKSQETQYF
v_call: TRBV18
j_call: TRBJ2-5
clone_size: NA

cdr3_aa: CASSLVGGSGELFF
v_call: TRBV5-4
j_call: TRBJ2-2
clone_size: many

cdr3_aa: CASSYAGLYNEQFF
v_call: TRBV6-5
j_call: TRBJ2-1
clone_size: NA

cdr3_aa: CASSPRGGTINTEAFF
v_call: TRBV3-1
j_call: TRBJ1-1
clone_size: NA

cdr3_aa: CASSLDHEGRETQYF
v_call: TRBV12-3/TRBV12-4
j_call: TRBJ2-5
clone_size: NA